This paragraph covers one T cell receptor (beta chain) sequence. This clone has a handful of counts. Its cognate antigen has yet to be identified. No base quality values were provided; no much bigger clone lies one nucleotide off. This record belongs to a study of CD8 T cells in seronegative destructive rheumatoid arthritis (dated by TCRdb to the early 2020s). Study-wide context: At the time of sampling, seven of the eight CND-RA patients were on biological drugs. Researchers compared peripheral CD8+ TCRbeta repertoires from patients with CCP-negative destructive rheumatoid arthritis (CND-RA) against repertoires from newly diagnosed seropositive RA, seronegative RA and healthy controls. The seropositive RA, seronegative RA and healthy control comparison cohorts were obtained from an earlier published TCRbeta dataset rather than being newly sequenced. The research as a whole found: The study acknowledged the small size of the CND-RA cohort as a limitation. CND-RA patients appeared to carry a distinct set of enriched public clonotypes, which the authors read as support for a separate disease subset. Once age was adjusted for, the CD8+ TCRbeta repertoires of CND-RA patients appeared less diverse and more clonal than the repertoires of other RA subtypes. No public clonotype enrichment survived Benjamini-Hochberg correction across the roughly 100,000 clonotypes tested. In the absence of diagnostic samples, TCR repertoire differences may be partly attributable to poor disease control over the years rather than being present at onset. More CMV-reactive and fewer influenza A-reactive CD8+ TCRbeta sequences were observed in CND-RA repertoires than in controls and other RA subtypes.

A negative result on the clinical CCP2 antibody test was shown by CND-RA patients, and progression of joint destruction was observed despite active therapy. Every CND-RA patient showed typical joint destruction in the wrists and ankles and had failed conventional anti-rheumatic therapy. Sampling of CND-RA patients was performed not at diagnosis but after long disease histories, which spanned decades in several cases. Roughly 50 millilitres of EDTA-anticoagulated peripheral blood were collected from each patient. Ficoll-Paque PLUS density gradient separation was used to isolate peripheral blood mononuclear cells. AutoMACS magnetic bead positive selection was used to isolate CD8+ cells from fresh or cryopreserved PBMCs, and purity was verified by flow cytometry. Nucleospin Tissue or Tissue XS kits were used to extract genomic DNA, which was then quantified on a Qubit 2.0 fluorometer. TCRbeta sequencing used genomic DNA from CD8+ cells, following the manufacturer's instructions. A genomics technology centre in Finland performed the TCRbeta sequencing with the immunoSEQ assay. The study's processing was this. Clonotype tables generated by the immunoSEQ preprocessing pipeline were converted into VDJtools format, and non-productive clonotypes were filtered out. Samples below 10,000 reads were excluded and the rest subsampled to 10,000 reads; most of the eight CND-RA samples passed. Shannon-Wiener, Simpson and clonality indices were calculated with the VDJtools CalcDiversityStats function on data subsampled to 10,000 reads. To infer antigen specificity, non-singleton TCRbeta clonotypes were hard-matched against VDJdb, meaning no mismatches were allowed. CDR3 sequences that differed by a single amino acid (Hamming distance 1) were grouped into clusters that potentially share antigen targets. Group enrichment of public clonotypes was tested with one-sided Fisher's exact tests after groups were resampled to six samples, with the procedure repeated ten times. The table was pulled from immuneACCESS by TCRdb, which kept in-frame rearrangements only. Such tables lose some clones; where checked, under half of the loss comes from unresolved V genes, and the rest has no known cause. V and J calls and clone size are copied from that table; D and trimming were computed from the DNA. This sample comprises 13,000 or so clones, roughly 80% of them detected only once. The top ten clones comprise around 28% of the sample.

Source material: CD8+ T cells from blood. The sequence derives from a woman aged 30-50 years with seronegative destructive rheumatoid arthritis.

Read as DNA, the sequence is TGTGCCAGCAGCGTTAAGGGGTTCACAGATACGCAGTATTTT. Its product reads: CASSVKGFTDTQYF. Recombination connected TRBV9 to TRBJ2-3; the D segment could be TRBD1, given 5 matching bases. The junction shows trimming of 2 bases on V and 2 bases on J, plus 9 bases between the germline ends. Including the terminal cysteine and phenylalanine, the CDR3 comprises 14 residues. Of the read, only the CDR3 DNA is kept; its 42 bases are in frame from base 1. For CDR1 and CDR2, the germline V gene lists SGDLS and YYNGEE.